The source of this TCR beta chain is a study of vaccination and CD4 T cells after COVID-19. The study, taken as a whole, reports: Among reactive clones from convalescent patients, a median around 90% appeared only post-vaccination. Spike mono-reactivity was shown by 304 of 307 vaccine-specific clones in convalescent patients.

V was cut by 7 bases and J by 1 base, with 19 bases left in between. CDR1 is SGHNT and CDR2 is YYREEE in the germline V gene (reference sequence). The CDR3 spans 16 residues. In regard to this clonotype: Its cognate antigen is unknown.

In TCRdb, the PCR reads were re-called with MiXCR into one record per CDR3 protein. The profile shows tens of thousands of distinct CDR3 sequences, under 60% of them singletons. The chain joins TRBV5-4 to TRBJ2-3; weak D call: TRBD2 (6 bases). The TCR originated in a human donor who had recovered from COVID-19. Sequences were derived from CD4+ T cells from blood, sampled before SARS-CoV-2 vaccination. CDR3 in DNA: TGTGCCAGCTCCCTAAGGGCGGGATTCGGCACAGATACGCAGTATTTT. It encodes CASSLRAGFGTDTQYF.